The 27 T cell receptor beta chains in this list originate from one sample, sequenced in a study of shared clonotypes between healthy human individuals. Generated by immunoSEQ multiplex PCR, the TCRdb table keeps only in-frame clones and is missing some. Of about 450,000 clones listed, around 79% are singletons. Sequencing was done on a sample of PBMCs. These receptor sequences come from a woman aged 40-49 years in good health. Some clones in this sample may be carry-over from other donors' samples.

CDR3 in amino acids: CASRFVGGGSNEKLFF. The CDR3 DNA sequence: TGTGCCAGCAGATTCGTAGGGGGCGGGAGTAATGAAAAACTGTTTTTT. The J gene is TRBJ1-4, the V gene TRBV27, with 7 bases lining up with TRBD1. This CDR3 region has 16 residues. Germline V lookup: CDR1 MNHEY, CDR2 SMNVEV (reference sequence). V shed 6 bases and J 4 bases; nucleotides not matched to a gene: 11.

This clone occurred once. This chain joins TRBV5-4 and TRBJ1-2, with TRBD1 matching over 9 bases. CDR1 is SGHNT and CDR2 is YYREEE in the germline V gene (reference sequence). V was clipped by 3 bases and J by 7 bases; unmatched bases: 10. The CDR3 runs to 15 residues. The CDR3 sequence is CASSSPTGQGRGYTF. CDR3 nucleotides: TGTGCCAGCAGCTCGCCAACGGGACAGGGACGTGGCTACACCTTC.

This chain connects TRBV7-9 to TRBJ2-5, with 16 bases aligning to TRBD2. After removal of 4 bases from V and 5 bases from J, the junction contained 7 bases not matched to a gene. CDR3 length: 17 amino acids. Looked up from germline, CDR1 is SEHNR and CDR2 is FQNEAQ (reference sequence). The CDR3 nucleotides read TGTGCCAGCAGCTCGGGACTAGCGGGAGGGCCTGGGGAGACCCAGTACTTC. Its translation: CASSSGLAGGPGETQYF.

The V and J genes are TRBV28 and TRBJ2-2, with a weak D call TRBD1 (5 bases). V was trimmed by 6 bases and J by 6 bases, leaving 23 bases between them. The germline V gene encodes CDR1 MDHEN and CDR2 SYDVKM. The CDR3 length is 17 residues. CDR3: CASRTLWGVPRAGELFF. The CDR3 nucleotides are TGTGCCAGCAGAACCCTTTGGGGCGTTCCCCGAGCCGGGGAGCTGTTTTTT. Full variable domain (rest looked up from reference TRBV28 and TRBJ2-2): DVKVTQSSRYLVKRTGEKVFLECVQDMDHENMFWYRQDPGLGLRLIYFSYDVKMKEKGDIPEGYSVSREKKERFSLILESASTNQTSMYLCASRTLWGVPRAGELFFGEGSRLTVL.

CDR3 nucleotide sequence: TGCAGTGCTAGCCCATGGGATGAGCAGTTCTTC. This codes for CSASPWDEQFF. The chain uses TRBV20-1 and TRBJ2-1; no reliable D call. V was pared by 3 bases and J by 8 bases, with 8 bases between. Germline-derived CDR1 and CDR2 are DFQATT and SNEGSKA (reference sequence). There are 11 residues in the CDR3.

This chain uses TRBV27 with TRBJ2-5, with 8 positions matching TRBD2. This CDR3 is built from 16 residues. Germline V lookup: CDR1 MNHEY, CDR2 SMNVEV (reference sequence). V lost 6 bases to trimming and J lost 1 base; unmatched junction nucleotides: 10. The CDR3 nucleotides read TGTGCCAGCAGGAGGAGTACGGGAGGGACCCAAGAGACCCAGTACTTC. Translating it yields CASRRSTGGTQETQYF.

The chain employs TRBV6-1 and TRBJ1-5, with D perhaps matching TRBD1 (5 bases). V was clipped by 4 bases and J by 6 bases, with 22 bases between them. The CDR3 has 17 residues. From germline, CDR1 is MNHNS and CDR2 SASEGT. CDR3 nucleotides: TGTGCCAGCAGTGCCGGACCGGGACCGAAAGGAGGTCAGCCCCAGCATTTT. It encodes CASSAGPGPKGGQPQHF.

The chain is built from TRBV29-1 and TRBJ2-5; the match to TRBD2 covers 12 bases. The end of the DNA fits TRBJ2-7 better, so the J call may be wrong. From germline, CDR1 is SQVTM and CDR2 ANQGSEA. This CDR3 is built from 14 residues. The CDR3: CSVKLAGGGHEQYF. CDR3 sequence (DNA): TGCAGCGTTAAGCTAGCGGGAGGGGGCCACGAGCAGTACTTC.

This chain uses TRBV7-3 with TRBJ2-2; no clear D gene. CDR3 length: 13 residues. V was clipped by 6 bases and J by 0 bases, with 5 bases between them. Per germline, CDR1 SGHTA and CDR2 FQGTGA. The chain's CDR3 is CASSAPNTGELFF. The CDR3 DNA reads TGTGCCAGCAGTGCCCCGAACACCGGGGAGCTGTTTTTT. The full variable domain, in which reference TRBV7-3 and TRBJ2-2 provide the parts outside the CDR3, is GAGVSQTPSNKVTEKGKYVELRCDPISGHTALYWYRQSLGQGPEFLIYFQGTGAADDSGLPNDRFFAVRPEGSVSTLKIQRTERGDSAVYLCASSAPNTGELFFGEGSRLTVL.

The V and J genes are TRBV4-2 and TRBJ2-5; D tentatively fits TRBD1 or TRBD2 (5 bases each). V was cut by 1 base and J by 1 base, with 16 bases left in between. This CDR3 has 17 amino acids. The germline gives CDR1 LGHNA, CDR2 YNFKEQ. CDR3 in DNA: TGTGCCAGCAGCCAAGGCGAAGGGGTTAGCGTCCAAGAGACCCAGTACTTC. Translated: CASSQGEGVSVQETQYF.

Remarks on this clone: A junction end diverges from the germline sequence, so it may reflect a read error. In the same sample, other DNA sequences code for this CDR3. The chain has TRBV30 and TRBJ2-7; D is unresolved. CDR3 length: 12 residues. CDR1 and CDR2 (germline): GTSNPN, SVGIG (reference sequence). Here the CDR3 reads CAWSVSYHEQYF. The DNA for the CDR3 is TGTGCCTGGAGTGTCTCGTACCACGAGCAATACTTC. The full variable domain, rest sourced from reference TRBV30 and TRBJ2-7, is SQTIHQWPATLVQPVGSPLSLECTVEGTSNPNLYWYRQAAGRGLQLLFYSVGIGQISSEVPQNLSASRPQDRQFILSSKKLLLSDSGFYLCAWSVSYHEQYFGPGTRLTVT.

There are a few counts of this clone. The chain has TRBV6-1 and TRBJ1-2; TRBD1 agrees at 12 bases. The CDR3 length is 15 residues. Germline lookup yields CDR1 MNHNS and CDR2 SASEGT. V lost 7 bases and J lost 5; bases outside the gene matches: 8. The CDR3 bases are TGTGCCAGCAATCCCGGGACAGGGGGCGGGTATGGCTACACCTTC. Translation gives CASNPGTGGGYGYTF.

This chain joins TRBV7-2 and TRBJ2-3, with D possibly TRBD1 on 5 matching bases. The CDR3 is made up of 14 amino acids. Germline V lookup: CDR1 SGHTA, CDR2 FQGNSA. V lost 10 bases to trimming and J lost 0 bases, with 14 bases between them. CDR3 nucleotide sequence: TGTGCCACCGCGAAGGGGCATAGCACAGATACGCAGTATTTT. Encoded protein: CATAKGHSTDTQYF.

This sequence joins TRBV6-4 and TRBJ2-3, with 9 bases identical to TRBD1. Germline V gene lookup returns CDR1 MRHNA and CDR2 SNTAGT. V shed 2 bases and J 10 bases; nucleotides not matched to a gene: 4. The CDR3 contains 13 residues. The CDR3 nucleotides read TGTGCCAGCAGTGACGCGGGACAGGGACCGCAGTATTTT. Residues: CASSDAGQGPQYF.

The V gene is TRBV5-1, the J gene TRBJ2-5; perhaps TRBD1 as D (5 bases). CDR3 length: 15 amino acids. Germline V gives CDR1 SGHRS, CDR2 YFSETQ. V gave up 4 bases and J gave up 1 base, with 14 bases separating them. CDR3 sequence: CASSRGHPRQETQYF. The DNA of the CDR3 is TGCGCCAGCAGCCGTGGACATCCCCGCCAAGAGACCCAGTACTTC.

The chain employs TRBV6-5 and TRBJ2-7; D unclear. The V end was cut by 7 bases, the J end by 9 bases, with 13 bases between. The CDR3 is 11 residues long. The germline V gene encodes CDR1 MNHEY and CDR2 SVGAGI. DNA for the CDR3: TGTGCCAGCACCGCCCGTGGGGTGCAGTACTTC. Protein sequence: CASTARGVQYF.

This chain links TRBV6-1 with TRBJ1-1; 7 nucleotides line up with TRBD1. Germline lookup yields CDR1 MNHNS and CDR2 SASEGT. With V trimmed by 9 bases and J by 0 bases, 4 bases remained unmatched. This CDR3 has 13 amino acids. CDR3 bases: TGTGCCAGTGCGACAGGGCTGAACACTGAAGCTTTCTTT. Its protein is CASATGLNTEAFF.

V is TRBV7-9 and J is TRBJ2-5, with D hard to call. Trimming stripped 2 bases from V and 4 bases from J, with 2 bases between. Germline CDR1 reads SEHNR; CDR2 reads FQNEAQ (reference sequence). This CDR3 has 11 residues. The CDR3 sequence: CASSLIETQYF. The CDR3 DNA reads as TGTGCCAGCAGCTTAATAGAGACCCAGTACTTC. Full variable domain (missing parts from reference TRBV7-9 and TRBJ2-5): DTGVSQNPRHKITKRGQNVTFRCDPISEHNRLYWYRQTLGQGPEFLTYFQNEAQLEKSRLLSDRFSAERPKGSFSTLEIQRTEQGDSAMYLCASSLIETQYFGPGTRLLVL.

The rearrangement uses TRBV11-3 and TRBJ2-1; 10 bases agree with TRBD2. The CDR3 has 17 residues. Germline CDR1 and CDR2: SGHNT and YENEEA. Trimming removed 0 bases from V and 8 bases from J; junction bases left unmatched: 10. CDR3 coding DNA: TGTGCCAGCAGCTTAGATACCGGGGCTAGCGGGAGCTATGAGCAGTTCTTC. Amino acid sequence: CASSLDTGASGSYEQFF.

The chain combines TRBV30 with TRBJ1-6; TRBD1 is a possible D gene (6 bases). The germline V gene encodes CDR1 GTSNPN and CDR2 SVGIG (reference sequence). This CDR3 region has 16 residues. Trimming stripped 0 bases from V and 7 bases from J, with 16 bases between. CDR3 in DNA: TGTGCCTGGAGTGTAGGCAGGGGAGGAGGGAATTCACCCCTCCACTTT. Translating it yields CAWSVGRGGGNSPLHF. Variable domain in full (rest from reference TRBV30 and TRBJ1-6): SQTIHQWPATLVQPVGSPLSLECTVEGTSNPNLYWYRQAAGRGLQLLFYSVGIGQISSEVPQNLSASRPQDRQFILSSKKLLLSDSGFYLCAWSVGRGGGNSPLHFGNGTRLTVT.

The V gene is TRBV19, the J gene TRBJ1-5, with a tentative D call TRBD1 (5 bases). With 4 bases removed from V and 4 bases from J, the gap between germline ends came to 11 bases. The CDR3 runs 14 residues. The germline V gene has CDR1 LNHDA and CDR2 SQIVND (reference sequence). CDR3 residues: CASSTPGGNQPQHF. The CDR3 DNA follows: TGTGCCAGTAGTACCCCGGGGGGGAATCAGCCCCAGCATTTT.

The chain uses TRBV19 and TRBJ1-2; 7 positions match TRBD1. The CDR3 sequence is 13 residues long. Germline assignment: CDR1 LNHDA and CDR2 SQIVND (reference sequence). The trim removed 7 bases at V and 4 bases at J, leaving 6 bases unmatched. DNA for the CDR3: TGTGCCAGTAACCGAGGGGGCAGCTATGGCTACACCTTC. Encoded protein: CASNRGGSYGYTF.

CDR3 loop: CASSSTGRNTEAFF. For the CDR3, the DNA is TGTGCCAGCAGCTCGACAGGGAGGAACACTGAAGCTTTCTTT. The chain combines TRBV7-3 with TRBJ1-1, with 7 bases matching TRBD1. Germline lookup yields CDR1 SGHTA and CDR2 FQGTGA. The CDR3 loop spans 14 amino acids. J lost 1 base, V lost 4 bases, and 3 bases had no gene match.

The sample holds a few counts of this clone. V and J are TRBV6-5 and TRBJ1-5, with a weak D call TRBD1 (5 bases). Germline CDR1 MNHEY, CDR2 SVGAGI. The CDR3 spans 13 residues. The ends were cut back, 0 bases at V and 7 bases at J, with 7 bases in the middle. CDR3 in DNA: TGTGCCAGCAGTTACTCGGGGGTACAGCCCCAGCATTTT. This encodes CASSYSGVQPQHF.

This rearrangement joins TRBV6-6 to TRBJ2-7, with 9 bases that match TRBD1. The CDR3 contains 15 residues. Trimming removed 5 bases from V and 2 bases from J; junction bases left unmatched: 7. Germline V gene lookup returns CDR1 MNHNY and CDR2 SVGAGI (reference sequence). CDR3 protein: CASSTSGTGTYEQYF. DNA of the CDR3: TGTGCCAGCAGTACGTCCGGGACAGGGACCTACGAGCAGTACTTC.

This CDR3 reads CASSDGTGATDTQYF. The CDR3 nucleotides read TGTGCCAGCAGTGATGGGACAGGGGCGACAGATACGCAGTATTTT. The genes are TRBV6-4 and TRBJ2-3; 10 bases are shared with TRBD1. Germline CDR1 MRHNA, CDR2 SNTAGT. The CDR3 sequence is 15 residues long. The trim removed 3 bases at V and 3 bases at J, leaving 3 bases unmatched.

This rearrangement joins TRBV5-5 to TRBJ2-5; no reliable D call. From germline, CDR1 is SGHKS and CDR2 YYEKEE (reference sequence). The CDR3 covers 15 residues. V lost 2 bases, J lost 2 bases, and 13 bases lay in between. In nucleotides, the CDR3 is TGTGCCAGCAGCTTTCGGGTTGCCGGTCAAGAGACCCAGTACTTC. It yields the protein CASSFRVAGQETQYF.